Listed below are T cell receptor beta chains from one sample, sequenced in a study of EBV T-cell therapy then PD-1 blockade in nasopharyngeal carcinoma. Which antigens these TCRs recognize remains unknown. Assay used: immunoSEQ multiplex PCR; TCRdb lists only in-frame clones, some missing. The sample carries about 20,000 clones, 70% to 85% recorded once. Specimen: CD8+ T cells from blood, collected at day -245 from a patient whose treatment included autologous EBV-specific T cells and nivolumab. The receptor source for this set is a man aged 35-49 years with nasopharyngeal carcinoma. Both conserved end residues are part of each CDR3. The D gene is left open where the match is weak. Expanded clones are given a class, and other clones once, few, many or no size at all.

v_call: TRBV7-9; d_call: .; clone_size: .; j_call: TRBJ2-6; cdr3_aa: CASSTYRASGANVLTF; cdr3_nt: TGTGCCAGCAGCACATATAGGGCTTCAGGGGCCAACGTCCTGACTTTC
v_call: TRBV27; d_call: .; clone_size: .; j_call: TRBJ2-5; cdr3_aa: CASSFAPGLQETQYF; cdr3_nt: TGTGCCAGCAGTTTTGCCCCAGGGCTTCAAGAGACCCAGTACTTC
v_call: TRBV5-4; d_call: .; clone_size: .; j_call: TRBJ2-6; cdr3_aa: CASSLWQGANVLTF; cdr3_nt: TGTGCCAGCAGCTTGTGGCAGGGAGCCAACGTCCTGACTTTC
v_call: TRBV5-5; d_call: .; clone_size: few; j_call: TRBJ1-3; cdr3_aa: CASSLARAGTGNTIYF; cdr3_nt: TGTGCCAGCAGCTTAGCAAGGGCAGGGACTGGAAACACCATATATTTT
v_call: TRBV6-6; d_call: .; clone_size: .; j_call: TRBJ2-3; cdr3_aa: CASSYSRPGTDTQYF; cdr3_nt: TGTGCCAGCAGTTACTCTCGGCCAGGCACAGATACGCAGTATTTT
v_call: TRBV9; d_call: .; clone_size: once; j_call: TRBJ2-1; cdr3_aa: CASSYGGEQFF; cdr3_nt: TGTGCCAGCAGTTACGGGGGTGAGCAGTTCTTC
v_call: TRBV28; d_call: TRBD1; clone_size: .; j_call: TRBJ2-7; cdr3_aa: CASRVTRTGSSYEQYF; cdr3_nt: TGTGCCAGCAGGGTTACGCGGACAGGGAGCTCCTACGAGCAGTACTTC
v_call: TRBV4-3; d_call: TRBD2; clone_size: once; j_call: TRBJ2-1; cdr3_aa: CASSQVLAGESYNEQFF; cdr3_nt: TGCGCCAGCAGCCAGGTACTAGCGGGGGAATCCTACAATGAGCAGTTCTTC
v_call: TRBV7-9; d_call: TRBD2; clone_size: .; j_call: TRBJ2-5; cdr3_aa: CASSLSGLAQETQYF; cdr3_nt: TGTGCCAGCAGTTTATCCGGACTAGCCCAAGAGACCCAGTACTTC
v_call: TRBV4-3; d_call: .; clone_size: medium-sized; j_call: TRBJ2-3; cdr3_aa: CASSQDPKGPDTQYF; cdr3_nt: TGCGCCAGCAGCCAAGATCCAAAGGGCCCCGATACGCAGTATTTT
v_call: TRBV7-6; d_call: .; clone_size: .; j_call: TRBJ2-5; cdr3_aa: CASSLGGGRPLETQYF; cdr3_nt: TGTGCCAGCAGCTTAGGTGGGGGGCGGCCTCTTGAGACCCAGTACTTC
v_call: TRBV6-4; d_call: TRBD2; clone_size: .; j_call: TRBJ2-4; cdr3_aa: CASSPRASGENIQYF; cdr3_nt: TGTGCCAGCAGTCCCCGGGCTAGCGGGGAAAACATTCAGTACTTC
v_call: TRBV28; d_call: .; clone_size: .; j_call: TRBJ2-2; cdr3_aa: CACLGDGELFF; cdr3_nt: TGTGCCTGCCTAGGGGACGGGGAGCTGTTTTTT
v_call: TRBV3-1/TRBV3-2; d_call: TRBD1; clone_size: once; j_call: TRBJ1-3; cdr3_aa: CASSQWTGEKAGNTIYF; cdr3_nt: TGTGCCAGCAGCCAGTGGACAGGGGAGAAAGCTGGAAACACCATATATTTT
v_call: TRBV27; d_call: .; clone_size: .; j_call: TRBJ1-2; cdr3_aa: CASSPFVGGYGYTF; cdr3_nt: TGTGCCAGCAGTCCGTTCGTTGGGGGCTATGGCTACACCTTC
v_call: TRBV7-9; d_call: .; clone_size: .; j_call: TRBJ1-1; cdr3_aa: CASSPGPLESFF; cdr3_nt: TGTGCCAGCAGCCCGGGACCGCTTGAGTCTTTCTTT
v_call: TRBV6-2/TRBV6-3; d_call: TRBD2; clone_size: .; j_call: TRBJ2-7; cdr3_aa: CASSWTSGGSLSYEQYF; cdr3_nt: TGTGCCAGCAGTTGGACTAGCGGGGGGTCTTTATCCTACGAGCAGTACTTC
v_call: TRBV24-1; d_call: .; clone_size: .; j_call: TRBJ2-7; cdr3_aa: CATSGTDSSYEQYF; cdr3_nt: TGTGCCACCAGTGGGACAGACAGCTCCTACGAGCAGTACTTC
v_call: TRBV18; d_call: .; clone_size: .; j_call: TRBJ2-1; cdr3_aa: CASSPGYSSGQTSSYNEQFF; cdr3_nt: TGTGCCAGCTCGCCGGGCTACAGCTCCGGCCAAACTAGCTCCTACAATGAGCAGTTCTTC
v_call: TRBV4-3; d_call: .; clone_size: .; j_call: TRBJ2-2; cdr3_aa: CASSQERDAGELFF; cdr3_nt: TGCGCCAGCAGCCAAGAGCGGGACGCCGGGGAGCTGTTTTTT
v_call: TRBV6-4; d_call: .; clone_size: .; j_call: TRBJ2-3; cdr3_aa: CASSPVGTDTQYF; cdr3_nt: TGTGCCAGCAGTCCCGTGGGCACAGATACGCAGTATTTT
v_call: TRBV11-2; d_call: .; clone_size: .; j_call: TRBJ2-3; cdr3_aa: CASSGLGGSGDTQYF; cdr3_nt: TGTGCCAGCAGCGGTCTAGGAGGGTCTGGAGATACGCAGTATTTT
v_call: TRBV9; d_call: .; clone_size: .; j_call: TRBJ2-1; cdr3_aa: CASSGNEQFF; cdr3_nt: TGTGCCAGCAGCGGCAATGAGCAGTTCTTC
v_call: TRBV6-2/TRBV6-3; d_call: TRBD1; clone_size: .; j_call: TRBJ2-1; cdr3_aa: CASSYHRGTYNEQFF; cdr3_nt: TGTGCCAGCAGTTATCACAGGGGTACCTACAATGAGCAGTTCTTC
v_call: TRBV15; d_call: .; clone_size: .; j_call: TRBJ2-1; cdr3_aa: CATSSAQLSSYNEQFF; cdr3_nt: TGTGCCACCAGCTCCGCCCAACTAAGCTCCTACAATGAGCAGTTCTTC
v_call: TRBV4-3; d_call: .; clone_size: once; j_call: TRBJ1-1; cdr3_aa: CASSLRVGRTNTEAFF; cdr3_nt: TGCGCCAGCAGTTTAAGGGTCGGCAGAACGAACACTGAAGCTTTCTTT
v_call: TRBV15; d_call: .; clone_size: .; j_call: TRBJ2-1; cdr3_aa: CATSRAIRTYNEQFF; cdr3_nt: TGTGCCACCAGCAGAGCGATCAGGACCTACAATGAGCAGTTCTTC
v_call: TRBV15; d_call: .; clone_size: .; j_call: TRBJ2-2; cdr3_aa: CATSSTDSITGELFF; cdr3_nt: TGTGCCACCAGCAGCACGGACAGTATCACCGGGGAGCTGTTTTTT
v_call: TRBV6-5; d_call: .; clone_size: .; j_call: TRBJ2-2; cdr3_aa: CASSYWVGSTGELFF; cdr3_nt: TGTGCCAGCAGTTACTGGGTCGGGAGCACCGGGGAGCTGTTTTTT
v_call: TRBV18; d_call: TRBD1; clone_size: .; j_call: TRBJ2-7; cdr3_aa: CASSPPSGGYYEQYF; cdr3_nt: TGTGCCAGCTCACCTCCCTCAGGGGGATACTACGAGCAGTACTTC
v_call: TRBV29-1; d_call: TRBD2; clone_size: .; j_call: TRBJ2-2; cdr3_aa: CSVRGANTGELFF; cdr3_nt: TGCAGCGTGCGGGGGGCGAACACCGGGGAGCTGTTTTTT
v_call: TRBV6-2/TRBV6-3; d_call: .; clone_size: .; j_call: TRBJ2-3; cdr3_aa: CASSPGTTTTDTQYF; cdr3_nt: TGTGCCAGCAGTCCCGGGACAACGACCACAGATACGCAGTATTTT
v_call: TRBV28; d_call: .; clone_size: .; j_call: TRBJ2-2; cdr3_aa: CASKDGRETGELFF; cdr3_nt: TGTGCCAGCAAAGATGGCAGGGAAACCGGGGAGCTGTTTTTT
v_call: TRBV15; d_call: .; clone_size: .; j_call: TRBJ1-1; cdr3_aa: CATTLKGRAEAFF; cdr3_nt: TGTGCCACAACCCTGAAGGGTCGGGCTGAAGCTTTCTTT
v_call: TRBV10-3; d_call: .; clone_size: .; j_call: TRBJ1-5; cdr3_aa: CAISAERNQSQHF; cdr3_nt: TGTGCCATCAGTGCCGAGCGGAATCAGTCCCAGCATTTT
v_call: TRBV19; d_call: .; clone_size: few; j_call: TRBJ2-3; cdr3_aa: CASSIPLTDTQYF; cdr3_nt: TGTGCCAGTAGTATCCCGCTAACAGATACGCAGTATTTT
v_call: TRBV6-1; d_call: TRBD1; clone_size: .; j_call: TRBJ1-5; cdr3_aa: CASSEWDRVEGQPQHF; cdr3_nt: TGTGCCAGCAGTGAATGGGACAGGGTGGAGGGTCAGCCCCAGCATTTT
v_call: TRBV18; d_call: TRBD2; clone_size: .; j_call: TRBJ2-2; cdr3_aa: CASSPLGGANTGELFF; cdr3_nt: TGTGCCAGCTCACCACTCGGGGGGGCGAACACCGGGGAGCTGTTTTTT
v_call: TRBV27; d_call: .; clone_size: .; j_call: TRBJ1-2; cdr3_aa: CASSLSPGTFNYGYTF; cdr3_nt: TGTGCCAGCAGCCTCTCGCCAGGGACCTTTAACTATGGCTACACCTTC